Listed below are T cell receptor beta chains from one sample, sequenced in a study of blood T cell repertoires in COVID-19. Assay: immunoSEQ multiplex PCR; the TCRdb copy retains only in-frame clones and omits some. The repertoire holds some 150,000 clones, with approximately 87% as singletons. Sequencing was performed on peripheral blood. The receptors come from a woman aged 40-49 years with acute or convalescent COVID-19. CDR3s include the opening cysteine and the closing phenylalanine or tryptophan. The order of the fields is V gene, D gene, J gene, CDR3 DNA, CDR3 protein. D genes are given only for firm matches.

TRBV10-3	TRBD2	TRBJ2-7	TGTGCCATCAGTGCAAGGACTAGCGGGAGTGGAGAGCAGTACTTC	CAISARTSGSGEQYF
TRBV4-3	TRBD1	TRBJ2-7	TGCGCCAGCAGCCACGCGGGACAGGGCGTATACGAGCAGTACTTC	CASSHAGQGVYEQYF
TRBV2	TRBD1	TRBJ2-1	TGTGCCAGCAGTGAAAGGGGGCTAGCTCGGAATGAGCAGTTCTTC	CASSERGLARNEQFF
TRBV7-3	TRBD2	TRBJ2-2	TGTGCCAGCAGCGGGTCCCATAGCGGGGGATCGAACACCGGGGAGCTGTTTTTT	CASSGSHSGGSNTGELFF
TRBV5-6	TRBD2	TRBJ2-4	TGTGCCAGCAGCCTGAGGACTAGCGGGGCGAGCCTAGCCAAAAACATTCAGTACTTC	CASSLRTSGASLAKNIQYF
TRBV27	NA	TRBJ1-2	TGTGCCAGCAGTTTATCGGCCAGGGCACTTACTAACTATGGCTACACCTTC	CASSLSARALTNYGYTF
TRBV5-5	TRBD2	TRBJ2-2	TGTGCCAGTCAGAGGACTAGCGGAGGGACCGGGGAGCTGTTTTTT	CASQRTSGGTGELFF
TRBV18	TRBD1	TRBJ1-2	TGTGCCAGCTCACCCCTACAGGGGACGGGGGGCTACACCTTC	CASSPLQGTGGYTF
TRBV7-6	NA	TRBJ1-3	TGTGCCAGCAGCTTAGGGTCGGCAGGGGCTGGAAACACCATATATTTT	CASSLGSAGAGNTIYF
TRBV18	NA	TRBJ1-2	TGTGCCAGCTCACCTAACCCGACACTTAACTATGGCTACACCTTC	CASSPNPTLNYGYTF
TRBV18	NA	TRBJ1-6	TGTGCCAGCTCGGCCAAGGACAGTCATAATTCACCCCTCCACTTT	CASSAKDSHNSPLHF
TRBV5-4	NA	TRBJ1-1	TGTGCCAGCAGCTTGGCGAGGGAGGGTACCCAAGCTTTCTTT	CASSLAREGTQAFF
TRBV29-1	NA	TRBJ1-3	TGCAGCGTTACTCCTGTCTCTGGAAACACCATATATTTT	CSVTPVSGNTIYF
TRBV7-2	TRBD2	TRBJ2-2	TGTGCCAGCACCCGGATCTTAGGCGGGGGGGCCCCCGGGGAGCTGTTTTTT	CASTRILGGGAPGELFF
TRBV27	NA	TRBJ2-1	TGTGCCAGCAGTACACAACTAGCCGGTGAGCAGTTCTTC	CASSTQLAGEQFF
TRBV9	NA	TRBJ1-1	TGTGCCAGCAGCCGTAGTTCAACAGGCGTGTCCGAAGCTTTCTTT	CASSRSSTGVSEAFF
TRBV27	NA	TRBJ1-2	TGTGCCAGCAGCCTAGAGACCTCCGTCGGGACTAAAGGCTACACCTTC	CASSLETSVGTKGYTF
TRBV6-2/TRBV6-3	TRBD2	TRBJ2-5	TGTGCCAGCAGTTCCCGCGCGGGTCTAGCGGGGGGGCCAGGACAGACCCAGTACTTC	CASSSRAGLAGGPGQTQYF